The source of this T cell receptor beta chain is a study of graft-versus-host responses after intestinal transplantation (dated by TCRdb to about 2021). For the wider study: Multivisceral, liver-intestinal, or isolated intestinal transplants were received by the recipients. All recipients received anti-thymocyte globulin induction followed by maintenance tacrolimus and steroids for around 3 years. Graft-versus-host and host-versus-graft alloreactive T cell clones were tracked in the graft, circulation and bone marrow after intestinal transplantation using bulk TCR-beta CDR3 sequencing. To identify alloreactive clones, pre-transplant mixed lymphocyte reaction products were sequenced and compared with unstimulated pre-transplant donor and recipient T cells. The cohort enrolled about two dozen intestinal transplant recipients including one retransplant, and a few patients lacking pretransplant specimens were excluded. A peak of at least 4% donor T cells among recipient peripheral blood mononuclear cells was the definition used for donor T cell macrochimerism. Rather than being sequenced by the commercial service, samples from a few later patients were sequenced in-house on an Illumina MiSeq and processed with MiXCR.

Here is what the overall study found, with its caveats: Early after transplant, peak levels of circulating GvH clones were found to be associated with declines in HvG clones. In the allografts of patients with donor T cell macrochimerism, GvH to HvG T cell clonal ratios were high. GvH clones were detected in recipient bone marrow, and some appeared earlier in ileal mucosa or blood, consistent with an intestinal mucosal origin. The conclusions were limited by the relatively low number and heterogeneity of the intestinal transplant patients.

The time point label for this specimen denotes: cells obtained before transplantation from donor or recipient. CD3+CD4+ and CD3+CD8+ populations were FACS-sorted from unstimulated pre-transplant donor and recipient cells taken from spleen or lymph nodes. Sequences SGDLS (CDR1) and YYNGEE (CDR2) are obtained from the germline V gene. The cysteine opens and the phenylalanine closes a CDR3 of 14 amino acids. Of the read, only the CDR3 DNA is kept; its 42 bases are in frame from base 1. Germline trimming amounts to 6 bases on V and 3 bases on J, with 6 as the count of junction bases outside the gene matches. In the case of this clone: Its antigen target is currently unknown. Per-base qualities were not stored, and no clone one base away is much larger.

Libraries were prepared through the immunoSEQ multiplex PCR assay. For most patients, genomic DNA was isolated using the Qiagen DNeasy Blood and Tissue Kit and was shipped frozen to Adaptive Biotechnologies for TCR sequencing. For most patients, genomic DNA was subjected to high-throughput TCR-beta CDR3 sequencing by Adaptive Biotechnologies. Under the source paper's analysis protocol: Adaptive's ImmunoSEQ software supplied the TCR sequencing data for 15 to 20 patients, while MiXCR and VDJtools were used to process a few other patients. To correct CD4 versus CD8 sorting errors, any sequence found in both subsets at a frequency ratio below 5:1 was removed. CDR3 nucleotide sequences shared by donor and recipient were removed because the origin of these sequences could not be assigned. At least 2-fold expansion over unstimulated cells and a minimum CFSE-low frequency of 0.002% (template counts) or 0.001% (read counts) were required for clones to be classified as alloreactive. Clones were considered mappable if detected in sequenced pre-transplant spleen, lymph node, or MLR CFSE-low populations of the donor or recipient. The cumulative frequency of alloreactive clones was calculated as a percentage of all sequences, weighted by copy number. TCRdb re-hosts the immuneACCESS table, in-frame sequences only. Its copies lack some clones; in the studies checked, an unresolved V gene accounts for under half of them, and the cause for the rest is not known. V and J calls and clone size are as listed in that table; D and trimming were resolved from the DNA. The table for this sample lists more than 70,000 clones; roughly 88% of them were counted only once. 0.095% to 0.11% of the sample is held by the ten biggest clonotypes.

Recombination connected TRBV9 to TRBJ1-3; 7 of the junction bases match TRBD1. The sequencing used unstimulated CD4+ T cells sorted from spleen or lymph node cells, collected before intestinal transplant. This TCR came from a human donor who received an intestinal transplant. The sequenced DNA: TGTGCCAGCAACACAGGGGAAGGTGGAAACACCATATATTTT. Translated, it reads CASNTGEGGNTIYF.